The 6 T cell receptor beta chains given below trace back to one sample, sequenced in a study of low-dose radiotherapy and immunotherapy resistance in tumors. Covering alpha and beta chains, TRAV- and TRBV-specific primers were used for the first-strand cDNA. Using a constant-region primer together with a V-primer adapter, TCRs were subjected to 15 to 20 PCR cycles of amplification. Each CDR3 protein is one row after TCRdb ran MiXCR on the reads. The sample yields about 11,000 distinct CDR3 sequences, roughly half seen once. All receptors come from a human donor with advanced metastatic prostate, ovarian, gallbladder or colorectal cancer (not recorded which). This table probably holds off-target reads from a library built for another chain.

This clonotype was detected a few times. This chain uses TRBV27 with TRBJ1-5; D gene unclear. Trimming took 6 bases from V and 0 from J, leaving 12 bases between them. The CDR3 consists of 15 residues. Germline V CDR1 and CDR2: MNHEY, SMNVEV (reference sequence). CDR3 DNA: TGTGCCAGCAGGGCAGAGCCGTATAGCAATCAGCCCCAGCATTTT. This gives the protein CASRAEPYSNQPQHF.

The CDR3 bases are TGCAGTGCTAGGAGGGGACCCAGCCATGGCTACACCTTC. Translation gives CSARRGPSHGYTF. V gene TRBV20-1 combines with J gene TRBJ1-2, with D possibly matching TRBD1 (5 bases). The length of the CDR3 is 13 residues. Per germline, CDR1 DFQATT and CDR2 SNEGSKA (reference sequence). The V gene lost 3 bases and the J gene lost 6 bases, with 14 bases spanning the gap.

There are a few counts of this clonotype. DNA for the CDR3: TGTGCCAGCAGCTCTACGCTTCCGAGCTCCTACAATGAGCAGTTCTTC. The encoded protein is CASSSTLPSSYNEQFF. V is TRBV5-5 and J is TRBJ2-1; D is unresolved. V gave up 3 bases and J gave up 0 bases, with 13 bases separating them. Germline V lookup: CDR1 SGHKS, CDR2 YYEKEE (reference sequence). The CDR3 consists of 16 residues.

This chain joins TRBV5-1 and TRBJ1-1, with D hard to call. V lost 7 bases, J lost 4 bases, and 14 bases lay in between. In germline, CDR1 is SGHRS, CDR2 YFSETQ. The CDR3 contains 13 residues. The CDR3 nucleotides are TGCGCCAGCGCAACGGGAATGGGCACTGAAGCTTTCTTT. It yields the protein CASATGMGTEAFF.

V and J are TRBV6-6 and TRBJ2-1; D is unclear. This CDR3 has 14 amino acids. Trimming cost V 0 bases and J 4 bases, with 7 bases left between them. Germline V lookup: CDR1 MNHNY, CDR2 SVGAGI (reference sequence). The CDR3 DNA reads as TGTGCCAGCAGTTACTCGACATCTTACAATGAGCAGTTCTTC. It translates to CASSYSTSYNEQFF.

The chain recombines TRBV14 with TRBJ1-1; 9 bases match TRBD1. This CDR3 is 18 amino acids long. The V gene end was trimmed by 2 bases and the J gene end by 1 base; junction bases not matched to a gene: 11. Germline V gives CDR1 SGHDN, CDR2 FVKESK. CDR3 DNA: TGTGCCAGCAGCCAAATGACCGGGACAGGGTGGAAGAACACTGAAGCTTTCTTT. Translated, it gives CASSQMTGTGWKNTEAFF.